This TCR beta chain was captured in a study of Graves' ophthalmopathy and Graves' hyperthyroidism. Study-wide background: No ophthalmopathy within 18 months of follow-up signified stable hyperthyroidism.

The TCR beta CDR3 regions underwent amplification from RNA transcripts. Second-round multiplex PCR came after first-round RT-PCR with HTBI primers. TCRdb re-derived calls from the multiplex PCR reads in MiXCR, one entry per CDR3 protein. The table has approximately 1.2 million distinct CDR3 sequences, 35% to 45% seen once. Notes on this clonotype: Its antigen remains unidentified.

Hyperthyroidism patients, aged 18 to 65, were newly diagnosed, under 2 months' duration. CDR3 size: 13 residues. Trimming left V 2 bases short and J 2 bases short, with 9 bases between. Germline loops: CDR1 GTSNPN, CDR2 SVGIG (reference sequence). Overall study findings and caveats: The study's model predicted ophthalmopathy progression at 70.59% sensitivity and approximately 72% specificity.

The material sequenced was peripheral blood or thyroid tissue (not recorded which). This receptor was identified in an adult man with Graves' hyperthyroidism. The V call is TRBV30, the J call TRBJ1-2; no clear D gene. CDR3 protein: CAWSFSGNYGYTF. The CDR3 bases are TGTGCCTGGAGTTTCTCCGGGAACTATGGCTACACCTTC. The variable domain in full, with the rest retrieved from reference TRBV30 and TRBJ1-2, is SQTIHQWPATLVQPVGSPLSLECTVEGTSNPNLYWYRQAAGRGLQLLFYSVGIGQISSEVPQNLSASRPQDRQFILSSKKLLLSDSGFYLCAWSFSGNYGYTFGSGTRLTVV.